Listed below are T cell receptor beta chains from one sample, sequenced in a study of tumor-infiltrating lymphocytes in localized non-small cell lung cancer. Profiling relied on immunoSEQ multiplex PCR, and the TCRdb table lists in-frame clones only, not all of them. The table has some 13,000 clones, roughly 74% seen once. Sequenced sample: uninvolved lung tissue not adjacent to the tumor. The source of these receptors is a human donor with non-small cell lung cancer. Both conserved end residues are part of each CDR3.

v_gene | CDR3aa
TRBV20-1 | CSARVVNEQFF
TRBV7-2 | CASSLMPSVNEQFF
TRBV27 | CASSFLQGEYSPLHF
TRBV29-1 | CTSWGGNYGYTF
TRBV19 | CASSTLRGQGVDTQYF
TRBV2 | CASSVSPNTNTEAFF
TRBV7-6 | CASSTQTSSAQYF
TRBV5-1 | CASSLDEAKNIQYF
TRBV29-1 | CSVGSRDGYTF
TRBV7-2 | CASSLDYNEQFF
TRBV27 | CASSFKTKTPTDTQYF
TRBV19 | CASSMGQNSYEQYF
TRBV9 | CASSVAGQGSQAGELFF
TRBV5-1 | CASSLASRSANTGELFF
TRBV6-1 | CASREDIRVYLEQYF
TRBV19 | CASSTGQGRVYF
TRBV27 | CASSRGRVAGANVLTF
TRBV5-1 | CASSSGNTGELFF
TRBV9 | CASSVADHGPYTEAFF
TRBV5-4 | CASSPRQGLNTEAFF
TRBV5-1 | CASSHGTGPGEQYF
TRBV5-4 | CASSLEGFRGNTGELFF
TRBV14 | CASSPWSGEQFF
TRBV6-5 | CASSPGQGVYGYTF
TRBV5-1 | CASSLGQGGNSPLHF
TRBV6-1 | CASSPDRNNEQFF
TRBV5-6 | CASSSATGLGEQFF
TRBV2 | CASRAGTGFTGELFF